These 19 T cell receptor beta chains were sequenced from one sample in a study of blood T cell repertoires in COVID-19. The method was immunoSEQ multiplex PCR; TCRdb's version includes in-frame clones alone and lacks a portion of them. The sample lists about 250,000 clones; more than 70% were seen once. Sequencing input: peripheral blood. Receptors originate from a woman older than 75 with COVID-19, enrolled during active disease.

This clone was counted a single time. The gene calls are TRBV19 and TRBJ1-5, with TRBD1 matching over 7 bases. The trim removed 6 bases at V and 4 bases at J, leaving 9 bases unmatched. The CDR3 runs 15 residues. The germline CDR1 and CDR2 sequences are LNHDA and SQIVND (reference sequence). In nucleotides, the CDR3 is TGTGCCAGTAGCATCGGGACAGTTCTTAATCAGCCCCAGCATTTT. Its translation is CASSIGTVLNQPQHF.

In its sample, this clone was seen a few times. This rearrangement joins TRBV5-1 to TRBJ2-7; possibly TRBD1 for D (6 bases). Germline V gene data show CDR1 as SGHRS and CDR2 as YFSETQ. Trimming took 4 bases from V and 6 from J, leaving 14 bases between them. The CDR3 runs 13 residues. The CDR3 region is CASSQTGKGEQYV. The CDR3 DNA sequence: TGCGCCAGCAGCCAAACAGGGAAGGGCGAGCAGTACGTC.

The chain recombines TRBV19 with TRBJ1-2, with D uncertain. Germline CDR1 and CDR2: LNHDA and SQIVND (reference sequence). The ends were cut back, 3 bases at V and 5 bases at J, with 7 bases in the middle. The CDR3 is made up of 12 amino acids. CDR3 residues: CASSIPDYGYTF. CDR3 DNA sequence: TGTGCCAGTAGTATCCCAGATTATGGCTACACCTTC. Full variable domain (remainder filled in from reference TRBV19 and TRBJ1-2): DGGITQSPKYLFRKEGQNVTLSCEQNLNHDAMYWYRQDPGQGLRLIYYSQIVNDFQKGDIAEGYSVSREKKESFPLTVTSAQKNPTAFYLCASSIPDYGYTFGSGTRLTVV.

This sequence joins TRBV7-9 and TRBJ1-1, with D tentatively TRBD1 (6 bases). V lost 4 bases and J lost 4, with 10 bases in between. Germline values: CDR1 SEHNR, CDR2 FQNEAQ (reference sequence). The CDR3 contains 13 residues. The CDR3 protein is CASSSQGITEAFF. The CDR3 DNA follows: TGTGCCAGCAGCTCCCAGGGGATCACTGAAGCTTTCTTT.

The V gene is TRBV5-1, the J gene TRBJ1-1, with a tentative D call TRBD1 (6 bases). The V gene lost 0 bases and the J gene lost 4 bases, with 13 bases spanning the gap. The CDR3 contains 15 residues. Germline V gives CDR1 SGHRS, CDR2 YFSETQ. The CDR3 region has the DNA TGCGCCAGCAGCTTGGAGGGGGTAGGGGTCACTGAAGCTTTCTTT. Translating it yields CASSLEGVGVTEAFF. Full variable domain (remainder filled in from reference TRBV5-1 and TRBJ1-1): KAGVTQTPRYLIKTRGQQVTLSCSPISGHRSVSWYQQTPGQGLQFLFEYFSETQRNKGNFPGRFSGRQFSNSRSEMNVSTLELGDSALYLCASSLEGVGVTEAFFGQGTRLTVV.

The chain joins TRBV5-1 to TRBJ2-3, with 11 bases matching TRBD2. The CDR3 covers 15 residues. J lost 6 bases, V lost 6 bases, and 9 bases had no gene match. The germline V gene encodes CDR1 SGHRS and CDR2 YFSETQ. The chain's CDR3 is CASMSSGGAVDTQYF. In nucleotides, the CDR3 is TGCGCCAGCATGAGTAGCGGGGGGGCTGTTGATACGCAGTATTTT.

The chain couples TRBV27 to TRBJ1-6; tentative D call: TRBD1 (5 bases). Trimming pared 5 bases from V and 6 bases from J, leaving 11 bases between. The CDR3 is 14 amino acids. The V gene's germline CDR1 is MNHEY and CDR2 SMNVEV (reference sequence). DNA for the CDR3: TGTGCCAGCAGTGCCAGACAGATTAATTCACCCCTCCACTTT. This codes for CASSARQINSPLHF.

The V and J genes are TRBV10-2 and TRBJ1-1; D ambiguous. Germline V gene data show CDR1 as WSHSY and CDR2 as SAAADI. V lost 6 bases and J lost 4, with 12 bases in between. The CDR3 has 13 amino acids. CDR3: CASRVQHLTEAFF. The CDR3 nucleotides read TGCGCCAGCAGGGTCCAACATCTCACTGAAGCTTTCTTT.

The chain links TRBV9 to TRBJ2-1; D ambiguous. V was pared by 3 bases and J by 5 bases, with 3 bases between. Germline V CDR1 and CDR2: SGDLS, YYNGEE. The CDR3 contains 11 residues. CDR3 sequence (DNA): TGTGCCAGCAGCGCCGACAATGAGCAGTTCTTC. Translation: CASSADNEQFF.

The gene calls are TRBV2 and TRBJ1-5, with 9 bases aligning to TRBD1. Germline trimming cut 3 bases from V and 4 bases from J; bases unmatched to any gene: 4. This CDR3 has 15 residues. The germline V gene encodes CDR1 SNHLY and CDR2 FYNNEI. The CDR3 protein is CASSDMGQGNQPQHF. CDR3 sequence (DNA): TGTGCCAGCAGTGATATGGGACAGGGAAATCAGCCCCAGCATTTT.

The CDR3 loop is CAISVPGGAASGGDSEQFF. The DNA for the CDR3 is TGTGCCATCAGTGTACCAGGGGGCGCGGCTAGCGGGGGGGATTCTGAGCAGTTCTTC. The V and J genes are TRBV10-3 and TRBJ2-1, with 12 bases aligning to TRBD2. This CDR3 region has 19 residues. Trimming removed 4 bases from V and 9 bases from J; junction bases left unmatched: 19. Germline V gene lookup returns CDR1 ENHRY and CDR2 SYGVKD.

The rearrangement uses TRBV4-3 and TRBJ1-6; 9 bases fit TRBD1. The CDR3 contains 15 residues. The germline V gene has CDR1 LGHNA and CDR2 YSLEER. V dropped 4 bases and J dropped 10; count of bases not matched to a gene: 8. CDR3 amino acids: CASSRKDRGGSPLHF. CDR3 nucleotides: TGCGCCAGCAGCCGGAAGGACAGGGGAGGATCACCCCTCCACTTT.

This clone occurred once. J is TRBJ2-3 and V is TRBV19, with 8 bases fitting TRBD2. J was trimmed by 1 base and V by 3 bases; bases with no gene match: 9. CDR1 and CDR2 from the germline V gene are LNHDA and SQIVND (reference sequence). This CDR3 contains 17 residues. The DNA of the CDR3 is TGTGCCAGTAGTATCCCTGCAGGGCGGGGGGGCACAGATACGCAGTATTTT. Translated: CASSIPAGRGGTDTQYF.

V gene TRBV11-1 combines with J gene TRBJ2-2; 14 nucleotides align to TRBD2. The V gene's germline CDR1 is SGHAT and CDR2 FQDESV (reference sequence). The J segment lost 5 bases and the V segment lost 5 bases, leaving 4 bases of the junction unmatched. The CDR3 loop spans 16 amino acids. The CDR3 reads CASSRTSGGRTGELFF. In DNA, the CDR3 is TGTGCCAGCAGCCGGACTAGCGGGGGGAGGACCGGGGAGCTGTTTTTT.

The CDR3 DNA reads TGCGCCAGCAGCCCCCGGTTAGCGGGGGACACCGGGGAGCTGTTTTTT. It specifies CASSPRLAGDTGELFF. V is TRBV5-1 and J is TRBJ2-2; TRBD2 aligns across 9 bases. The CDR3 extends over 16 amino acids. CDR1 SGHRS and CDR2 YFSETQ come from the germline V gene. The V gene end was trimmed by 4 bases and the J gene end by 3 bases; junction bases not matched to a gene: 7.

The chain combines TRBV5-1 with TRBJ2-3, with 7 bases matching TRBD2. The CDR3 runs 15 residues. Per germline, CDR1 SGHRS and CDR2 YFSETQ. V lost 0 bases to trimming and J lost 3 bases; unmatched junction nucleotides: 4. The CDR3 loop is CASSLVLATTDTQYF. In nucleotides, the CDR3 is TGCGCCAGCAGCTTGGTACTAGCGACGACAGATACGCAGTATTTT.

This clone appeared once. The V and J genes are TRBV7-2 and TRBJ2-2, with 8 bases matching TRBD1. V trimming: 3 bases; J trimming: 4 bases; junction bases outside the gene matches: 4. The CDR3 runs to 15 residues. The germline gives CDR1 SGHTA, CDR2 FQGNSA. The CDR3 region is CASSLTGVRTGELFF. Written as DNA, the CDR3 is TGTGCCAGCAGCTTGACAGGGGTCCGCACCGGGGAGCTGTTTTTT.

V and J are TRBV3-1 (or the pseudogene TRBV3-2) and TRBJ1-5; D call uncertain. V lost 0 bases and J lost 3, with 12 bases in between. CDR3 length: 16 amino acids. Germline CDR1 reads LGHDT; CDR2 reads YNNKEL (reference sequence). The chain's CDR3 is CASSQDLGEVNQPQHF. CDR3 in DNA: TGTGCCAGCAGCCAAGATCTAGGAGAGGTCAATCAGCCCCAGCATTTT.

The chain uses TRBV29-1 and TRBJ2-1; no clear D. V was trimmed by 0 bases and J by 6 bases, leaving 15 bases between them. CDR1 SQVTM and CDR2 ANQGSEA come from the germline V gene. The CDR3 has 15 amino acids. This CDR3 is CSVEDQVRISNEQFF. CDR3 nucleotides: TGCAGCGTTGAAGATCAGGTCAGGATAAGCAATGAGCAGTTCTTC.